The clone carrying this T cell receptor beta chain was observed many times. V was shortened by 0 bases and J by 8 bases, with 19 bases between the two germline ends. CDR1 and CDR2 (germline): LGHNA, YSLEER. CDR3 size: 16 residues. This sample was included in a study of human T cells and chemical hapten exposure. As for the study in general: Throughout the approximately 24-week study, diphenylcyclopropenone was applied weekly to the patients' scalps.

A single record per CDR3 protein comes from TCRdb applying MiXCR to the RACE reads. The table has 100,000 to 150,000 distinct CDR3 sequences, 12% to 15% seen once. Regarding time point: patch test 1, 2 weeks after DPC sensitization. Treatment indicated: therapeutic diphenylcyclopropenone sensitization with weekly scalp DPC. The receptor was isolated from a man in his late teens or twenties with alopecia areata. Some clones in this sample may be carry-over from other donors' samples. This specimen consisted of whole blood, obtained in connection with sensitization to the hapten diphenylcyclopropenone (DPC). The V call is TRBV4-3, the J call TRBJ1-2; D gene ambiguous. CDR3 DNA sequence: TGCGCCAGCAGCCAAGAACCTGCAGGAGGGCTTGGGGGCTACACCTTC. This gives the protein CASSQEPAGGLGGYTF.